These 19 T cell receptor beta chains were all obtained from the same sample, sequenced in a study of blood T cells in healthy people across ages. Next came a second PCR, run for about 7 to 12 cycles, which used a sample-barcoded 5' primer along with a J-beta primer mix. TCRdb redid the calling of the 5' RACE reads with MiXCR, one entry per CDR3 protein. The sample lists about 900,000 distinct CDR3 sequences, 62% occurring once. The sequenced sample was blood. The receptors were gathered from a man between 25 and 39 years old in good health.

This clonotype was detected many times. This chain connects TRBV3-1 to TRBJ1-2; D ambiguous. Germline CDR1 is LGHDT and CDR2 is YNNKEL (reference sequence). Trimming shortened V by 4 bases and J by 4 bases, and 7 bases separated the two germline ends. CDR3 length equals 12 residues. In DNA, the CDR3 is TGTGCCAGCAGCCGGACGGTCTATGGCTACACCTTC. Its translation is CASSRTVYGYTF.

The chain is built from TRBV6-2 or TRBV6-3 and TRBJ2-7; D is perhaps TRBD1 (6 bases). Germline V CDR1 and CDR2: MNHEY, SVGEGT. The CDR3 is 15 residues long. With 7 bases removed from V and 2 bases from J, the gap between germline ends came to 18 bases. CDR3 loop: CASTKSGQGAYEQYF. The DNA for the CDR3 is TGTGCCAGCACTAAATCGGGACAAGGAGCCTACGAGCAGTACTTC.

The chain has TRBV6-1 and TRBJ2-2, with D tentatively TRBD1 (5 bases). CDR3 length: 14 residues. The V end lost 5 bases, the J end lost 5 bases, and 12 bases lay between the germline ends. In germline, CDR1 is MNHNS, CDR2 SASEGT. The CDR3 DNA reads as TGTGCCAGCAGTCCTAATGACAGTACCGGGGAGCTGTTTTTT. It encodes CASSPNDSTGELFF.

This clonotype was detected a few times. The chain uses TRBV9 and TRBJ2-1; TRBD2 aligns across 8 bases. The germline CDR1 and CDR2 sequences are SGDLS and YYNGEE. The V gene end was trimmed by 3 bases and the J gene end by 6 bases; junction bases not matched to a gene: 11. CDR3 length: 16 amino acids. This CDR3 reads CASSGDLGLGVNEQFF. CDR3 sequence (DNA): TGTGCCAGCAGCGGAGATCTGGGACTAGGGGTCAATGAGCAGTTCTTC.

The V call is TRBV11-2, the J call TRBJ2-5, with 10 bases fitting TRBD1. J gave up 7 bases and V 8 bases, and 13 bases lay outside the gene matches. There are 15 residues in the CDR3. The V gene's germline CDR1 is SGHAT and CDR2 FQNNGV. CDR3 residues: CASGRQGAPRGTQYF. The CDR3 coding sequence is TGTGCCAGCGGTAGACAGGGGGCGCCGAGAGGGACCCAGTACTTC.

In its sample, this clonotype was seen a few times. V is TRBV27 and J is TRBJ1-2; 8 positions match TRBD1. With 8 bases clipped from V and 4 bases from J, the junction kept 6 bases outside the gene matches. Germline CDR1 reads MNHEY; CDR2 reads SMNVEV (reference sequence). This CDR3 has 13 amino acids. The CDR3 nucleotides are TGTGCCAGCCTCGGGACAGGAGGCTATGGCTACACCTTC. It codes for CASLGTGGYGYTF.

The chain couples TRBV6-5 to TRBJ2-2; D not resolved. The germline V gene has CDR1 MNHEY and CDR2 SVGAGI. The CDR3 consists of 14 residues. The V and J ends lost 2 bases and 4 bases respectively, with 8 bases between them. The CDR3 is CASSYGSRTGELFF. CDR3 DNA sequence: TGTGCCAGCAGTTACGGATCGCGCACCGGGGAGCTGTTTTTT.

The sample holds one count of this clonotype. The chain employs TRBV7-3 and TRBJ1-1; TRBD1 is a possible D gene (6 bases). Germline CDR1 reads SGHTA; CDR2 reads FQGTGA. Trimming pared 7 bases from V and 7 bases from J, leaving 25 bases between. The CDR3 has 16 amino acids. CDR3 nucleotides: TGTGCCAGCACCCATCTTGATGCGGGGGCCGGGAGTGAAGCTTTCTTT. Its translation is CASTHLDAGAGSEAFF.

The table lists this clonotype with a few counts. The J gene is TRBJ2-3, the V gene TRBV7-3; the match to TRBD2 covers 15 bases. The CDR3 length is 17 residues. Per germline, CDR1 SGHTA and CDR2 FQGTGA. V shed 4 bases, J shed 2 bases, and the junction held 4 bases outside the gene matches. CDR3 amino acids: CASSWTSGGEVTDTQYF. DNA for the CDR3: TGTGCCAGCAGCTGGACTAGCGGGGGGGAAGTCACAGATACGCAGTATTTT.

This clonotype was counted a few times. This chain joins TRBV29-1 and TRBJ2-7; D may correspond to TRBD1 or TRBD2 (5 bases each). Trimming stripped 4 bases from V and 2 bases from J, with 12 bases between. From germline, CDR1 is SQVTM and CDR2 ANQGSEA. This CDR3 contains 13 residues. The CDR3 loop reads CSVVGGPTYEQYF. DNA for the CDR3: TGCAGCGTTGTTGGGGGTCCAACCTACGAGCAGTACTTC.

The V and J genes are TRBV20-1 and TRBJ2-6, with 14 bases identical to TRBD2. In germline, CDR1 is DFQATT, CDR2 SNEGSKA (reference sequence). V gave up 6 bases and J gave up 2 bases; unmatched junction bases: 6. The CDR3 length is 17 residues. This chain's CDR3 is CSARTSGGIPGANVLTF. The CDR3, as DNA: TGCAGTGCGCGGACTAGCGGGGGGATCCCTGGGGCCAACGTCCTGACTTTC.

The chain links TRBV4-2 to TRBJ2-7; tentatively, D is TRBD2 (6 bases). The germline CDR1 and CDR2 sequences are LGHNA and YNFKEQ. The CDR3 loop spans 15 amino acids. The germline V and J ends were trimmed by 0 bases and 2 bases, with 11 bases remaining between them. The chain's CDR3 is CASSQDYGGTYEQYF. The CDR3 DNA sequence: TGTGCCAGCAGCCAAGATTACGGGGGAACCTACGAGCAGTACTTC.

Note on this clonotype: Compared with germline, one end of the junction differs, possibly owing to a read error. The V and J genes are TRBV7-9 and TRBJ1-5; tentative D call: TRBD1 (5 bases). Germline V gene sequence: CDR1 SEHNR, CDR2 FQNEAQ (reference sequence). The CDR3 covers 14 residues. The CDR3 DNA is TGTGCCAGCAGTTTAGGACAAATCAATCAGCCCCAGCATTTT. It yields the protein CASSLGQINQPQHF.

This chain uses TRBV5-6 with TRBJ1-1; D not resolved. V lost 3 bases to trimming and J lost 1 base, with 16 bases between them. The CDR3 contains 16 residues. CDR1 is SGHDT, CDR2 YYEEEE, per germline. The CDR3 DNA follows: TGTGCCAGCAGCTCCCTCTTTGACGGCACGAACACTGAAGCTTTCTTT. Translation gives CASSSLFDGTNTEAFF. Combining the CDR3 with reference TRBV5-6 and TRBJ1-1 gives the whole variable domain DAGVTQSPTHLIKTRGQQVTLRCSPKSGHDTVSWYQQALGQGPQFIFQYYEEEERQRGNFPDRFSGHQFPNYSSELNVNALLLGDSALYLCASSSLFDGTNTEAFFGQGTRLTVV.

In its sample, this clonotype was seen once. CDR3 region: CASSSPQGEIDPYPYEQYF. As DNA, the CDR3 is TGTGCCAGCAGTAGCCCGCAAGGGGAAATCGACCCCTATCCGTACGAGCAGTACTTC. The genes are TRBV12-3 or TRBV12-4 and TRBJ2-5; possible D gene TRBD1, 5 bases. The J call may be wrong; the DNA end is better matched by TRBJ2-7. This CDR3 contains 19 residues.

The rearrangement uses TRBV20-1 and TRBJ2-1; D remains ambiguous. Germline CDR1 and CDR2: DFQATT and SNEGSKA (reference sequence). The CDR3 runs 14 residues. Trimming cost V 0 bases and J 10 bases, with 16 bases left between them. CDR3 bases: TGCAGTGCTAGAGATTGGGGAAGCTCCTACGAGCAGTTCTTC. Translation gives CSARDWGSSYEQFF.

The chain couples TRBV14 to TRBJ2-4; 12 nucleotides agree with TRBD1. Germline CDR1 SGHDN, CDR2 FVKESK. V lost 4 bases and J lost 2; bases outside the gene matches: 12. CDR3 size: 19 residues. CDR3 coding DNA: TGTGCCAGCAGCCGAAGCGGCCTACGGGACAGGGGGCCCAAAAACATTCAGTACTTC. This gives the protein CASSRSGLRDRGPKNIQYF.

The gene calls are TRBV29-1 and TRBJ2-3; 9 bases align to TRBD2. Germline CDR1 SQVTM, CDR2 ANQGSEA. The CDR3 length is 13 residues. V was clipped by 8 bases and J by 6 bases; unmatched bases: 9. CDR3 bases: TGCAGCTGCCTCGCGGGGGGGCCCGATACGCAGTATTTT. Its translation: CSCLAGGPDTQYF.

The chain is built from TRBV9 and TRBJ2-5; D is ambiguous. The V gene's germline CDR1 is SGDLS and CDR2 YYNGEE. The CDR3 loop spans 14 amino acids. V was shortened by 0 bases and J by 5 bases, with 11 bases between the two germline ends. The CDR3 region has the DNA TGTGCCAGCAGCGTAGCAGCCGGGTCGGAGACCCAGTACTTC. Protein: CASSVAAGSETQYF.